The rows below give T cell receptor beta chains drawn from one sample of a study of blood T cell repertoires in COVID-19. Only in-frame clones appear in the TCRdb table, and some are missing; sequencing was by immunoSEQ multiplex PCR. The sample lists over 150,000 clones, around 82% seen once, with approximately 10% in the top ten. Sequenced input: peripheral blood. Receptors originate from an elderly woman with active or convalescent COVID-19. Both conserved end residues are part of each CDR3. Each record gives: D gene, V gene, J gene, clone size, CDR3 DNA, CDR3 protein. The D gene is left open where the match is weak. Size is omitted from some rows. Given values are once, few, many or a class for expanded clones.

>TRBD1|TRBV5-1|TRBJ1-1|-
TGCGCCAGCAGCTTGGTGGCCGGACAGGGGAACACTGAAGCTTTCTTT
CASSLVAGQGNTEAFF
>-|TRBV6-4|TRBJ1-1|-
TGTGCCAGCAGACCTCGGGCAGGGTTAAGGAACACTGAAGCTTTCTTT
CASRPRAGLRNTEAFF
>-|TRBV14|TRBJ1-4|-
TGTGCCAGCAGCCCAACGACAGCAACTAATGAAAAACTGTTTTTT
CASSPTTATNEKLFF
>TRBD1|TRBV28|TRBJ1-2|-
TGTGCCAGCAGTGGAGGAATAAGGGACAGGCCCTCGGGCTACACCTTC
CASSGGIRDRPSGYTF
>TRBD2|TRBV5-6|TRBJ2-1|-
TGTGCCAGCAGCCTAGGATGGACTAGCGGGGGATACAATGAGCAGTTCTTC
CASSLGWTSGGYNEQFF
>TRBD1|TRBV27|TRBJ1-1|once
TGTGCCAGCAGTGACGGGACAGGAAGGCGGTTTGAAGCTTTCTTT
CASSDGTGRRFEAFF
>TRBD1|TRBV28|TRBJ1-5|once
TGTGCCAGCAGCAGGGACAGGGAAAATCAGCCCCAGCATTTT
CASSRDRENQPQHF
>-|TRBV21-1|TRBJ2-1|-
TGTGCCAGCAGCGCTTGGGGCCATGAGCAGTTCTTC
CASSAWGHEQFF
>TRBD1|TRBV19|TRBJ2-3|-
TGTGCCAGTAGTAGATTACAGGGGGCGCGGGGCACAGATACGCAGTATTTT
CASSRLQGARGTDTQYF
>TRBD2|TRBV5-4|TRBJ2-5|-
TGTGCCAGCAGCTTGGGGGGGACTAGCGGAAAAGAGACCCAGTACTTC
CASSLGGTSGKETQYF
>TRBD1|TRBV29-1|TRBJ1-1|-
TGCAGCGTTGTCCCAGGGGGCACTGAAGCTTTCTTT
CSVVPGGTEAFF
>-|TRBV29-1|TRBJ2-3|-
TGCAGCGTTGGAGGGGGGACTATCACAGATACGCAGTATTTT
CSVGGGTITDTQYF
>-|TRBV7-2|TRBJ2-1|-
TGTGCCAGCAGCTTACAGCTGTGGGGAGGCAATGAGCAGTTCTTC
CASSLQLWGGNEQFF
>-|TRBV6-5|TRBJ2-3|once
TGTGCCAGCAGACGGGACTTCACAGATACGCAGTATTTT
CASRRDFTDTQYF
>-|TRBV5-1|TRBJ1-1|-
TGCGCCAGCACCAGCCAGGAGAACACTGAAGCTTTCTTT
CASTSQENTEAFF
>-|TRBV6-5|TRBJ2-1|-
TGTGCCACTATTACTAGCCCCAGCTCCTACAATGAGCAGTTCTTC
CATITSPSSYNEQFF
>-|TRBV6-5|TRBJ1-1|few
TGTGCCAGCAGTCGACAGGCGAGGAACACTGAAGCTTTCTTT
CASSRQARNTEAFF
>-|TRBV28|TRBJ2-7|-
TGTGCCCCACGCCTGACAACTCCCCCCTACGAGCAGTACTTC
CAPRLTTPPYEQYF
>-|TRBV28|TRBJ2-3|once
TGTGCCAGCAGACTTGGGAGATCCCCAGATACGCAGTATTTT
CASRLGRSPDTQYF
>-|TRBV6-5|TRBJ1-1|few
TGTGCCAGCAGGCGGGACTCAAACACTGAAGCTTTCTTT
CASRRDSNTEAFF
>-|TRBV3-1/TRBV3-2|TRBJ1-5|-
TGTGCCAGCAGCCAAGGGAGCAGGGCGGGACAGCCCCAGCATTTT
CASSQGSRAGQPQHF
>-|TRBV5-1|TRBJ2-5|-
TGCGCCAGCCGGAACCTAGGAGGCCAAGAGACCCAGTACTTC
CASRNLGGQETQYF
>TRBD1|TRBV9|TRBJ1-2|-
TGTGCCAGCAGCGGACGACAGGGCCCATACTATGGCTACACCTTC
CASSGRQGPYYGYTF
>-|TRBV12-3/TRBV12-4|TRBJ2-1|-
TGTGCCAGCAGTTGGGGGACTGTGGGGGAGCAGTTCTTC
CASSWGTVGEQFF
>TRBD1|TRBV28|TRBJ1-2|-
TGTGCCAGCAGTTTATTCCTCGCCCCGGGACAGGGATGGGGCTACACCTTC
CASSLFLAPGQGWGYTF
>TRBD1|TRBV7-9|TRBJ1-2|-
TGTGCCAGCAGCTCGCTACAGGGGTTGTATGGCTACACCTTC
CASSSLQGLYGYTF
>-|TRBV2|TRBJ1-6|-
TGTGCCAGCAGTGAAGCAAGGGGGAATTCACCCCTCCACTTT
CASSEARGNSPLHF
>-|TRBV30|TRBJ2-2|-
TGTGCCTGGAGTGTACGAGCACCCGGGGAGCTGTTTTTT
CAWSVRAPGELFF
>-|TRBV5-4|TRBJ2-5|-
TGTGCCAGCAGCTTCTATCTCGTGGAGACCCAGTACTTC
CASSFYLVETQYF
>TRBD1|TRBV28|TRBJ1-4|few
TGTGCCAGCAGTTTATGGGACAGGGTAAAGGCAACTAATGAAAAACTGTTTTTT
CASSLWDRVKATNEKLFF
>-|TRBV12-3/TRBV12-4|TRBJ2-5|-
TGTGCCGGCAGACAAGGGGTGGCAGAGACCCAGTACTTC
CAGRQGVAETQYF
>TRBD1|TRBV5-1|TRBJ1-1|-
TGCGCCAGCAGCAGGGGACAGATGAAGAACACTGAAGCTTTCTTT
CASSRGQMKNTEAFF
>TRBD2|TRBV30|TRBJ2-2|-
TGTGCCTGGAGCGGGAGGTGGGGCGGGGAGCTGTTTTTT
CAWSGRWGGELFF